Below are 19 T cell receptor beta chains sequenced from a single sample in a study of shared clonotypes between healthy human individuals. TCRdb keeps only in-frame clones here, not all; method: immunoSEQ multiplex PCR. The table shows 2 million to 3 million clones, with around nine tenths occurring only once. The sample was naive CD4+ T cells sorted from blood. Documented subset: CD45RA+ positively selected. These receptors were taken from a man between 18 and 29 years old in good health.

The chain has TRBV7-9 and TRBJ2-7; D call uncertain. There are 15 residues in the CDR3. With 5 bases removed from V and 0 bases from J, the gap between germline ends came to 14 bases. The germline V gene encodes CDR1 SEHNR and CDR2 FQNEAQ (reference sequence). The CDR3 bases are TGTGCCAGCAGCCGCCGGGTCCTAAGCTCCTACGAGCAGTACTTC. It is translated as CASSRRVLSSYEQYF. Full variable domain (missing parts from reference TRBV7-9 and TRBJ2-7): DTGVSQNPRHKITKRGQNVTFRCDPISEHNRLYWYRQTLGQGPEFLTYFQNEAQLEKSRLLSDRFSAERPKGSFSTLEIQRTEQGDSAMYLCASSRRVLSSYEQYFGPGTRLTVT.

This chain joins TRBV5-1 and TRBJ1-4; D unclear. The CDR3 sequence is 16 residues long. The V end was cut by 0 bases, the J end by 7 bases, with 16 bases between. Looked up from germline, CDR1 is SGHRS and CDR2 is YFSETQ. CDR3 DNA: TGCGCCAGCAGCTTGGCCTCGGCAGGTTGGGCTGAAAAACTGTTTTTT. Translated, it gives CASSLASAGWAEKLFF.

The V call is TRBV7-9, the J call TRBJ2-7; D unclear. Germline CDR1 SEHNR, CDR2 FQNEAQ (reference sequence). This CDR3 region has 11 residues. V was clipped by 10 bases and J by 2 bases, with 9 bases between them. CDR3 protein: CATQVAYEQYF. The CDR3 DNA is TGTGCCACCCAGGTAGCCTACGAGCAGTACTTC.

Only one count was recorded for this clone. J is TRBJ2-1 and V is TRBV19; 7 positions match TRBD2. CDR3 size: 14 residues. Germline V gene data show CDR1 as LNHDA and CDR2 as SQIVND (reference sequence). V lost 9 bases and J lost 0; bases outside the gene matches: 5. The CDR3 DNA follows: TGTGCCAGCCAGCGGGATCGCTCCTACAATGAGCAGTTCTTC. Translation: CASQRDRSYNEQFF.

The chain links TRBV15 to TRBJ2-2, with 8 bases aligning to TRBD1. Germline lookup yields CDR1 LNHNV and CDR2 YYDKDF (reference sequence). V lost 5 bases to trimming and J lost 8 bases; unmatched junction nucleotides: 13. The CDR3 runs 16 residues. CDR3 in DNA: TGTGCCACCAGCCTTCCAGACAGGGGAGGCCGAGGGGAGCTGTTTTTT. Residues: CATSLPDRGGRGELFF. Supplemented by reference TRBV15 and TRBJ2-2, the full variable domain reads DAMVIQNPRYQVTQFGKPVTLSCSQTLNHNVMYWYQQKSSQAPKLLFHYYDKDFNNEADTPDNFQSRRPNTSFCFLDIRSPGLGDTAMYLCATSLPDRGGRGELFFGEGSRLTVL.

Turning to this clone: Other nucleotide sequences in the sample specify the same CDR3. V and J are TRBV28 and TRBJ1-5; D is unclear. Between the trimmed V and J ends, which lost 2 bases and 4 bases, there was a span of 9 bases. The V gene's germline CDR1 is MDHEN and CDR2 SYDVKM. CDR3 length equals 14 residues. The CDR3: CASSLSPFNQPQHF. In nucleotides, the CDR3 is TGTGCCAGCAGTTTAAGCCCCTTTAATCAGCCCCAGCATTTT.

This chain joins TRBV19 and TRBJ2-7; D may be TRBD1 or TRBD2 (6 bases each). The CDR3 loop spans 15 amino acids. Deletions cut 0 bases from V and 4 bases from J, with 13 bases between. Germline CDR1 reads LNHDA; CDR2 reads SQIVND (reference sequence). The CDR3 is CASSIEWGALYEQYF. DNA of the CDR3: TGTGCCAGTAGTATAGAATGGGGGGCGCTATACGAGCAGTACTTC.

CDR3 sequence reads: CASSQRRQETQYF. The CDR3 region has the DNA TGCGCCAGCAGCCAACGCAGGCAAGAGACCCAGTACTTC. The chain couples TRBV4-3 to TRBJ2-5, with D uncertain. CDR1 is LGHNA and CDR2 is YSLEER in the germline V gene. The germline V and J ends were trimmed by 2 bases and 2 bases, with 6 bases remaining between them. This CDR3 spans 13 amino acids.

V and J are TRBV7-3 and TRBJ2-1; no clear D. The CDR3 contains 17 residues. V gave up 0 bases and J gave up 1 base, with 13 bases separating them. CDR1 is SGHTA, CDR2 FQGTGA, per germline. CDR3: CASSLTAGELSYNEQFF. Here the CDR3 DNA reads TGTGCCAGCAGCTTAACGGCCGGAGAACTTTCCTACAATGAGCAGTTCTTC.

The rearrangement uses TRBV6-1 and TRBJ2-3, with a possible D match to TRBD2 (6 bases). CDR3 length equals 11 residues. V was clipped by 9 bases and J by 7 bases, with 11 bases between them. Germline CDR1 is MNHNS and CDR2 is SASEGT. In DNA form, the CDR3 reads TGTGCCAGTTCGGGGAGGAATACGCAGTATTTT. Amino acids: CASSGRNTQYF.

A note on this clone: The same CDR3 arises from other DNA sequences in this sample as well. CDR3 region: CASSVAGAPNTGELFF. CDR3 nucleotide sequence: TGTGCCAGCAGCGTAGCGGGGGCCCCGAACACCGGGGAGCTGTTTTTT. J is TRBJ2-2 and V is TRBV9; D may be TRBD1 or TRBD2 (6 bases each). Germline V gives CDR1 SGDLS, CDR2 YYNGEE. Trimming pared 0 bases from V and 0 bases from J, leaving 9 bases between. The CDR3 has 16 residues.

This clone has just one count. The chain uses TRBV21-1 and TRBJ1-1; the D segment call TRBD1 is taken from the table without a DNA check. TRBV21-1 is noted as a pseudogene. The CDR3 is 17 amino acids. The CDR3 loop is CASSKGGQGNMNTEAFF. The CDR3 nucleotides read TGTGCCAGCAGCAAAGGAGGGCAGGGGAACATGAACACTGAAGCTTTCTTT.

This clone was seen a handful of times. The chain has TRBV7-9 and TRBJ1-6; tentatively, D is TRBD1 (5 bases). Germline V gene sequence: CDR1 SEHNR, CDR2 FQNEAQ (reference sequence). Trimming removed 1 base from V and 13 bases from J, with 23 bases in between. The CDR3 loop spans 17 amino acids. The CDR3, as DNA: TGTGCCAGCAGCTTAGTTGTTGGGGGAATTCTCGTTCACCCCCTCCACTTT. This sequence encodes CASSLVVGGILVHPLHF.

The rearrangement uses TRBV5-1 and TRBJ2-7; 10 bases line up with TRBD1. The CDR3 consists of 15 residues. CDR1 and CDR2 from the germline V gene are SGHRS and YFSETQ. V shed 4 bases and J 10 bases; nucleotides not matched to a gene: 14. The CDR3 DNA sequence: TGCGCCAGCAGCCCCCAGAGCGGGACAGGGGATGTTCAGTACTTC. Protein: CASSPQSGTGDVQYF.

The chain carries TRBV18 and TRBJ2-7, with 12 nucleotides matching TRBD2. Germline CDR1 KGHSH, CDR2 LQKENI. J lost 5 bases, V lost 2 bases, and 4 bases had no gene match. The CDR3 totals 15 residues. In DNA form, the CDR3 reads TGTGCCAGCTCACCAGGACTAGCGGGGCCCCACGAGCAGTACTTC. The encoded protein is CASSPGLAGPHEQYF.

The V gene is TRBV29-1, the J gene TRBJ2-5, with 13 bases aligning to TRBD2. Germline V gives CDR1 SQVTM, CDR2 ANQGSEA. The CDR3 totals 15 residues. V gave up 7 bases and J gave up 4 bases; unmatched junction bases: 9. The CDR3 loop is CSGAGTSGILETQYF. The DNA for the CDR3 is TGCAGCGGTGCCGGGACTAGCGGGATATTAGAGACCCAGTACTTC.

The chain couples TRBV19 to TRBJ2-1; D not resolved. CDR1 LNHDA and CDR2 SQIVND come from the germline V gene (reference sequence). V dropped 7 bases and J dropped 6 bases, with 16 bases sitting between them. The CDR3 is 14 amino acids. The CDR3 DNA reads as TGTGCCAGTACCCCTCCCGAGCCAAGCAATGAGCAGTTCTTC. Encoded protein: CASTPPEPSNEQFF.

This clone was seen only once. The chain joins TRBV5-1 to TRBJ2-5, with 11 bases lining up with TRBD1. Looked up from germline, CDR1 is SGHRS and CDR2 is YFSETQ. The V and J ends lost 7 bases and 4 bases, in that order; junction bases with no gene match: 12. The CDR3 consists of 16 residues. Here the CDR3 DNA reads TGCGCCAGCCGGGCGCAGGGACAGGGGGAACGAGAGACCCAGTACTTC. It yields the protein CASRAQGQGERETQYF.

This chain joins TRBV2 and TRBJ2-5, with 10 nucleotides matching TRBD1. CDR3 size: 14 residues. V shed 7 bases and J 4 bases; nucleotides not matched to a gene: 6. Germline V gene data show CDR1 as SNHLY and CDR2 as FYNNEI. The CDR3 loop reads CASTPGQGSETQYF. The CDR3 DNA follows: TGTGCCAGCACCCCGGGACAGGGGTCAGAGACCCAGTACTTC.